This record looks at one T cell receptor (beta chain) sequence and its context. What it binds is unknown. Germline V gene sequence: CDR1 MNHEY, CDR2 SVGAGI. The V and J ends lost 2 bases and 2 bases respectively, with 13 bases between them. The CDR3 contains 16 residues. The sample is drawn from a study of T cell clonotyping in hematopoietic cell transplantation. Study as a whole: Cytoreduction preceded collection of pretransplant recipient samples.

Produced via immunoSEQ multiplex PCR; TCRdb's table is partial and in-frame only. Among some 30,000 clones listed, 60% to 85% were seen once. Study-wide results and limits: Few recipient clonotypes overlapped donors; over 95% were de novo at given depth.

The time point here: recipient sample about 28 days before transplant, after cytoreduction. The source was peripheral blood mononuclear cells, collected before stem cell transplant. V gene TRBV6-5 combines with J gene TRBJ2-1, with a weak D call TRBD2 (6 bases). The source of this sequence is a woman in her twenties or thirties with chronic myeloid leukemia. Some clones in this sample may be carry-over from other donors' samples. Written as DNA, the CDR3 is TGTGCCAGCAGTTACCGGCGGGGTGGGACCTACAATGAGCAGTTCTTC. The encoded protein is CASSYRRGGTYNEQFF.